A selection of T cell receptor beta chains follows, all from one sample in a study of blood T cell repertoires in COVID-19. TCRdb's table, derived via immunoSEQ multiplex PCR, lists solely in-frame clones and lacks some. The data show over 35,000 clones, 85% to 90% seen once. The source material was peripheral blood. The source is a man aged 60 to 75 with active or convalescent COVID-19. The CDR3 runs from the conserved cysteine through the conserved F or W. The D gene is left open where the match is weak. Where a row states a size, it is once, few, many or the class of an expanded clone; other rows omit it.

CDR3nt,CDR3aa,j_gene,abundance,d_gene,v_gene
TGTGCCAGCAGTTCAGTTAATCAGCCCCAGCATTTT,CASSSVNQPQHF,TRBJ1-5,.,.,TRBV27
TGTGCCACCAGTGAAGGACTTAACAATGAGCAGTTCTTC,CATSEGLNNEQFF,TRBJ2-1,.,.,TRBV24-1
TGTGCCAGCAGACCGCCCCTAGCGGGAGGGCCGATTGAGCAGTTCTTC,CASRPPLAGGPIEQFF,TRBJ2-1,.,TRBD2,TRBV7-2
TGTGCCAGCTCACCACGAGTGAACACTGAAGCTTTCTTT,CASSPRVNTEAFF,TRBJ1-1,.,.,TRBV18
TGCAGTGCTAGTCTGGGAATGGAGGCCGTGGGTCAGCCCCAGCATTTT,CSASLGMEAVGQPQHF,TRBJ1-5,.,.,TRBV20-1
TGTGCCAGCTCACCCAGGGGAGGGGAGACCCAGTACTTC,CASSPRGGETQYF,TRBJ2-5,.,.,TRBV18
TGTGCCAGTAGTGCAACCGGGACTAGCGCCATTCAGTACTTC,CASSATGTSAIQYF,TRBJ2-4,.,TRBD2,TRBV19
TGTGCCAGCAGTAAATCGACAGGTGGGCCCCACTATGGCTACACCTTC,CASSKSTGGPHYGYTF,TRBJ1-2,.,.,TRBV27
TGTGCCAGCAGCCAAGCAACAGGGATGTCAGATACGCAGTATTTT,CASSQATGMSDTQYF,TRBJ2-3,.,.,TRBV3-1/TRBV3-2
TGCGCCAGCAGCCAAGATAATTGGGGGGTTACTAATGAAAAACTGTTTTTT,CASSQDNWGVTNEKLFF,TRBJ1-4,.,.,TRBV4-1
TGTGCCAGCTCACCATCCTCAGGGAGGAATTCACCCCTCCACTTT,CASSPSSGRNSPLHF,TRBJ1-6,.,.,TRBV18
TGTGCCAGCAGCTTAGCGGGTAGCGGGAGAGTCACCGGGGAGCTGTTTTTT,CASSLAGSGRVTGELFF,TRBJ2-2,few,TRBD2,TRBV7-6
TGTGCCAGCAGCCGTAGGACTAGCGGGCCGATCGAGCAGTTCTTC,CASSRRTSGPIEQFF,TRBJ2-1,.,TRBD2,TRBV13
TGCGCCAGCAGATCAGAAAATGAAAAACTGTTTTTT,CASRSENEKLFF,TRBJ1-4,.,.,TRBV5-1
TGTGCCAGTAGTATAAACAGGGGGCGGGCAGATACGCAGTATTTT,CASSINRGRADTQYF,TRBJ2-3,.,TRBD1,TRBV19
TGTGCCAGCAGCCAAGGGGCTAGCGGGGGAATAGGGACCCAGTACTTC,CASSQGASGGIGTQYF,TRBJ2-5,.,TRBD2,TRBV3-1/TRBV3-2
TGCGCCAGCAGCTTGGAGGCAGGGGGTCGTGGCTACACCTTC,CASSLEAGGRGYTF,TRBJ1-2,.,TRBD1,TRBV5-1
TGTGCCAGCAGCTTGGGGACAGCTAATGAGCAGTTCTTC,CASSLGTANEQFF,TRBJ2-1,medium-sized,.,TRBV5-6
TGTGCCAGCAGCGGGACTAACATGAACACTGAAGCTTTCTTT,CASSGTNMNTEAFF,TRBJ1-1,.,.,TRBV5-6
TGCAGTGCTAGTGTGGGGCTCAATCAGCCCCAGCATTTT,CSASVGLNQPQHF,TRBJ1-5,.,.,TRBV20-1
TGTGCCAGCATAGGGGCGGGAGAAGAGACCCAATACTTC,CASIGAGEETQYF,TRBJ2-5,.,TRBD2,TRBV7-9
TGTGCCAGCAGTTTAGCGGGTTCCACCGGGGAGCTGTTTTTT,CASSLAGSTGELFF,TRBJ2-2,.,.,TRBV28
TGTGCCAGCAGTTACGGCAGGGGGAATAGCAATCAGCCCCAGCATTTT,CASSYGRGNSNQPQHF,TRBJ1-5,.,TRBD1,TRBV6-5
TGTGCCATCAGTGAGGAGTTCTACACCGGGGAGCTGTTTTTT,CAISEEFYTGELFF,TRBJ2-2,once,.,TRBV10-3
TGTGCCATCAGTGAGTCGGGTGGGGAGCAGCCCCAGCATTTT,CAISESGGEQPQHF,TRBJ1-5,.,.,TRBV10-3
TGTGCCAGCAGCTTGGGACAGGGAATTGTGGGCACTGAAGCTTTCTTT,CASSLGQGIVGTEAFF,TRBJ1-1,.,TRBD1,TRBV5-6
TGCGCCAGCTCCTTGACAGGGGGCTACTTCACCTTC,CASSLTGGYFTF,TRBJ1-2,.,TRBD1,TRBV5-1
TGTGCCACCCTCGGGACTGAAGCTTTCTTT,CATLGTEAFF,TRBJ1-1,.,.,TRBV6-5
TGTGCCAGTGGGAGTTTTAGCTATGGCTACACCTTC,CASGSFSYGYTF,TRBJ1-2,.,.,TRBV28
TGCGCCAGCAGCCAAGATCCGGGGGGAGGGACTGAAGCTTTCTTT,CASSQDPGGGTEAFF,TRBJ1-1,.,.,TRBV4-3
TGTGCCAGCAGCGGAACCGGGACAGCTGACTATGGCTACACCTTC,CASSGTGTADYGYTF,TRBJ1-2,.,TRBD1,TRBV7-2
TGTGCCAGTAGTATATCCGTGAATGAGCAGTTCTTC,CASSISVNEQFF,TRBJ2-1,.,.,TRBV19
TGTGCCAGCAGCAGACAGTTGGAGCAGTTCTTC,CASSRQLEQFF,TRBJ2-1,.,.,TRBV2
TGTGCCAGTAGTATTGGGCGGGGGGATAAAGAGACCCAGTACTTC,CASSIGRGDKETQYF,TRBJ2-5,.,TRBD2,TRBV19
TGTGCCAGTAGTATAGTGACAGGGTATGGCTACACCTTC,CASSIVTGYGYTF,TRBJ1-2,.,TRBD1,TRBV19
TGTGCCAGCTCTACGGTGGGGCAGGGCTATCAGCCCCAGCATTTT,CASSTVGQGYQPQHF,TRBJ1-5,.,.,TRBV28
TGTGCCAGCAGCGGATCCATTACTAGCAGCCAAGAGACCCAGTACTTC,CASSGSITSSQETQYF,TRBJ2-5,.,.,TRBV5-4
TGTGCTAGTGGTCTCGACTACACAGATACGCAGTATTTT,CASGLDYTDTQYF,TRBJ2-3,.,.,TRBV12-5
TGTGCCTGGACCCCCTACTCATTCGGGAACACTGAAGCTTTCTTT,CAWTPYSFGNTEAFF,TRBJ1-1,.,.,TRBV30
TGCAGCGTTGAGGCTGACAGGGGGCGCGGGGAGACCCAGTACTTC,CSVEADRGRGETQYF,TRBJ2-5,.,TRBD1,TRBV29-1
TGTGCCACCAGCAGAGACCCCCCGGGGAGACAAGAGACCCAGTACTTC,CATSRDPPGRQETQYF,TRBJ2-5,.,.,TRBV15
TGTGCCAGCAGTTCCCGACAGGGACAAGAGACCCAGTACTTC,CASSSRQGQETQYF,TRBJ2-5,.,TRBD1,TRBV28
TGTGCCAGTAGTACGCACAGGGGATTGAACACTGAAGCTTTCTTT,CASSTHRGLNTEAFF,TRBJ1-1,once,TRBD1,TRBV19
TGTGCCAGCAGCCAAGTGGGCGGGGAGGAGCAGTTCTTC,CASSQVGGEEQFF,TRBJ2-1,.,.,TRBV4-2
TGCGCCAGCAGCCCCCGGGACAGCACAGGCGGCACTGAAGCTTTCTTT,CASSPRDSTGGTEAFF,TRBJ1-1,.,TRBD1,TRBV5-1
TGCAGCGTTGAACGGGGGGAGGGGGATGTCGATACGCAGTATTTT,CSVERGEGDVDTQYF,TRBJ2-3,.,.,TRBV29-1
TGTGCCAGCAGCTCTACAGGGAGCTGGAGCTATGGCTACACCTTC,CASSSTGSWSYGYTF,TRBJ1-2,once,.,TRBV5-4
TGTGCCAGCAGCCTATGGACTAGCGGGAGGGATACGCAGTATTTT,CASSLWTSGRDTQYF,TRBJ2-3,medium-sized,TRBD2,TRBV13
TGTGCCAGCAGCGTAGCAGGGGGACTAGCGGGATTCCAAGAGACCCAGTACTTC,CASSVAGGLAGFQETQYF,TRBJ2-5,.,TRBD2,TRBV9
TGTGCCAGTAGTATGACGGAGGGACAGGGAACTTTGCGGAAACTGTTTTTT,CASSMTEGQGTLRKLFF,TRBJ1-4,.,TRBD1,TRBV19
TGTGCCAGCAGTGAAGCGCGGGGGACTGGAAACACCATATATTTT,CASSEARGTGNTIYF,TRBJ1-3,.,.,TRBV2